The TCR beta chain described here comes from a study of OX40 agonist ivuxolimab in advanced cancers. This CDR3 region has 16 residues. Germline V CDR1 and CDR2: MNHEY, SVGAGI. V shed 1 base and J 4 bases; nucleotides not matched to a gene: 8. Data came from immunoSEQ multiplex PCR; TCRdb stores just in-frame clones and leaves some out. The sample has 66,000 or so clones, about 90% seen once. This chain links TRBV6-5 with TRBJ1-2; TRBD1 agrees at 8 bases. The TCR comes from an adult with an advanced solid tumor such as melanoma, head and neck, liver or kidney cancer. The source material was CD4+ or CD8+ T cells sorted from blood, sampled in a trial of the OX40 agonist ivuxolimab. CDR3 loop: CASSYFVPGGSYGYTF. In nucleotides, the CDR3 is TGTGCCAGCAGTTACTTCGTACCAGGGGGCAGCTATGGCTACACCTTC.